This entry lists 2 T cell receptor beta chains sequenced from one sample in a study of T-cell reconstitution after alpha-beta-depleted transplantation in children. Preparation of the TCRbeta library involved a method that used unique molecular identifiers. Using its own MiXCR run on the PCR reads, TCRdb lists one record per CDR3 protein. The table lists a few hundred thousand distinct CDR3 sequences, 11% of them singletons. The sequences come from peripheral blood, collected 180 days after TCRalphabeta/CD19-depleted stem cell transplant. Receptors originate from a male patient aged 2-9 years who had a stem cell transplant for chronic granulomatous disease, so the T cells may come from the graft donor.

There are many counts of this clonotype. J is TRBJ2-7 and V is TRBV4-2, with 8 nucleotides matching TRBD2. Germline V gene data show CDR1 as LGHNA and CDR2 as YNFKEQ. The CDR3 length is 14 residues. Trimming took 1 base from V and 6 from J; bases not matched to a gene: 5. The CDR3 DNA is TGTGCCAGCAGCCAAGCAGGGACTAGGGGCGAGCAGTACTTC. Encoded protein: CASSQAGTRGEQYF.

The chain combines TRBV18 with TRBJ2-1; no firm D call. Germline V lookup: CDR1 KGHSH, CDR2 LQKENI. V lost 3 bases, J lost 0 bases, and 21 bases lay in between. CDR3 length equals 19 residues. The CDR3 sequence: CASSPITVPQASSYNEQFF. CDR3 DNA sequence: TGTGCCAGCTCACCTATAACCGTACCTCAAGCTAGCTCCTACAATGAGCAGTTCTTC.